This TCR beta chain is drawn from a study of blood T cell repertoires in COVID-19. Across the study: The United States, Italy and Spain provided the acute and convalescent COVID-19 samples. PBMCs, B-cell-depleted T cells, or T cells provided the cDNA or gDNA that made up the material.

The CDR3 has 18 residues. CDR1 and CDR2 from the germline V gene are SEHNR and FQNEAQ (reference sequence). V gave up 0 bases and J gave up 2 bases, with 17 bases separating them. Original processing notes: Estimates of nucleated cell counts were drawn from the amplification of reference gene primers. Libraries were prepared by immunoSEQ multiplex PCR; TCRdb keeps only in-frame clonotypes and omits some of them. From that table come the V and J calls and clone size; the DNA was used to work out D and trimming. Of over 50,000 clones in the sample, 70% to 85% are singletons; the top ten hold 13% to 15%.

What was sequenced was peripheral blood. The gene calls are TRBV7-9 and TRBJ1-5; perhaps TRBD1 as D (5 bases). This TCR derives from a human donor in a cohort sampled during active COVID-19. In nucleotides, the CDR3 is TGTGCCAGCAGCTTAGCGGGCCATCCCTCACAGGGCAATCAGCCCCAGCATTTT. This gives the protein CASSLAGHPSQGNQPQHF.